Shown below are 19 T cell receptor beta chains from a single sample sequenced in a study of post-analysis software for immune sequencing data. No antigen is known for these receptors. Every TCR beta cDNA library bore unique molecular identifiers. MiXCR, applied by TCRdb to the PCR reads, yields one record per CDR3 protein. This sample has some 690,000 distinct CDR3 sequences; over 45% occur once, and the top ten carry approximately 10%. General study points: TRBV5-6, TRBV5-1 and TRBV20-1 were among four or five TRBV segments more frequent in patients than controls.

The sample comprised blood. These receptor sequences come from a girl aged 2-10 years with multiple sclerosis.

On this clonotype itself: The junction differs from germline at one of its ends, possibly a read error. The chain has TRBV4-1 and TRBJ2-7, with 8 bases fitting TRBD2. The CDR3 is made up of 16 amino acids. The germline gives CDR1 MGHRA, CDR2 YSYEKL. CDR3 amino acids: CTSSHASGTSYYEQYF. The DNA for the CDR3 is TGCACCAGCAGCCACGCCTCCGGGACTAGTTACTACGAGCAGTACTTC.

The rearrangement uses TRBV19 and TRBJ2-1; 7 positions agree with TRBD1. The CDR3 consists of 14 residues. The germline V gene encodes CDR1 LNHDA and CDR2 SQIVND (reference sequence). V lost 4 bases and J lost 6; bases outside the gene matches: 6. CDR3 sequence (DNA): TGTGCCAGTAGTAGACAGGGAACCTCCAATGAGCAGTTCTTC. Residues: CASSRQGTSNEQFF. Filled out from reference TRBV19 and TRBJ2-1, the complete variable domain reads DGGITQSPKYLFRKEGQNVTLSCEQNLNHDAMYWYRQDPGQGLRLIYYSQIVNDFQKGDIAEGYSVSREKKESFPLTVTSAQKNPTAFYLCASSRQGTSNEQFFGPGTRLTVL.

This chain connects TRBV7-9 to TRBJ1-2; 8 bases are a match to TRBD1. Unmatched junction bases numbered 6, after V lost 5 bases and J lost 4 bases. This CDR3 is 14 amino acids long. Germline V gene sequence: CDR1 SEHNR, CDR2 FQNEAQ (reference sequence). The CDR3 region has the DNA TGTGCCAGCAGCGCCGGGACAGGCGCCTATGGCTACACCTTC. Translation: CASSAGTGAYGYTF.

This clonotype was counted a few times. The chain uses TRBV10-3 and TRBJ1-2; D gene uncertain. CDR3 length: 15 amino acids. Germline V lookup: CDR1 ENHRY, CDR2 SYGVKD. Trimming cost V 3 bases and J 6 bases, with 17 bases left between them. The CDR3 loop reads CAISDTDGPLDGYTF. For the CDR3, the DNA is TGTGCCATCAGTGACACGGACGGACCGTTAGATGGCTACACCTTC.

The V call is TRBV7-2, the J call TRBJ2-1, with 12 bases matching TRBD1. Unmatched junction bases numbered 4, after V lost 4 bases and J lost 6 bases. This CDR3 has 15 residues. Looked up from germline, CDR1 is SGHTA and CDR2 is FQGNSA. The CDR3 reads CASSWGQGALNEQFF. CDR3 nucleotide sequence: TGTGCCAGCAGCTGGGGACAGGGGGCGCTCAATGAGCAGTTCTTC.

This clonotype was detected only a few times. The chain carries TRBV20-1 and TRBJ2-1, with TRBD2 matching 7 bases. Germline trimming cut 6 bases from V and 5 bases from J; bases unmatched to any gene: 10. The CDR3 runs to 14 residues. CDR1 and CDR2 (germline): DFQATT, SNEGSKA (reference sequence). CDR3 DNA: TGCAGTGCCCACGTAGGTAGCGGGCACAATGAGCAGTTCTTC. As protein: CSAHVGSGHNEQFF.

This clonotype is a singleton in its sample. The rearrangement joins TRBV20-1 to TRBJ2-1; D not resolved. Germline CDR1 is DFQATT and CDR2 is SNEGSKA (reference sequence). The CDR3 extends over 11 amino acids. V gave up 0 bases and J gave up 8 bases, with 5 bases separating them. CDR3 sequence: CSARDSHEQFF. CDR3 sequence (DNA): TGCAGTGCTAGAGACTCGCATGAGCAGTTCTTC.

This clonotype showed up just a few times. The junction shows a germline mismatch at one end, possibly a read error. V usage is TRBV5-1 and J usage is TRBJ1-5, with TRBD1 matching 10 bases. The CDR3 has 15 amino acids. Germline CDR1 reads SGHRS; CDR2 reads YFSETQ. The CDR3 DNA sequence: TGTGCCAGCTCACCCGGGACAGGGGGCAATCAGCCCCAGCATTTT. Translating it yields CASSPGTGGNQPQHF. Full variable domain (outside the CDR3, taken from reference TRBV5-1 and TRBJ1-5): KAGVTQTPRYLIKTRGQQVTLSCSPISGHRSVSWYQQTPGQGLQFLFEYFSETQRNKGNFPGRFSGRQFSNSRSEMNVSTLELGDSALYLCASSPGTGGNQPQHFGDGTRLSIL.

V and J are TRBV11-3 and TRBJ2-4; D is perhaps TRBD1 (6 bases). V was trimmed by 1 base and J by 7 bases, leaving 17 bases between them. There are 16 residues in the CDR3. Germline V CDR1 and CDR2: SGHNT, YENEEA. CDR3 sequence: CASSLAPLQGGNIQYF. CDR3 bases: TGTGCCAGCAGCTTAGCCCCCTTACAAGGGGGTAACATTCAGTACTTC.

The chain joins TRBV7-6 to TRBJ2-1; D is unresolved. The V and J ends lost 5 bases and 4 bases respectively, with 6 bases between them. CDR3 length equals 12 residues. Looked up from germline, CDR1 is SGHVS and CDR2 is FNYEAQ. The CDR3 bases are TGTGCCAGCAGCGCGATTTACAATGAGCAGTTCTTC. Its translation: CASSAIYNEQFF.

This clonotype was seen a single time. This chain uses TRBV29-1 with TRBJ2-5, with TRBD2 matching 10 bases. There are 15 residues in the CDR3. The germline CDR1 and CDR2 sequences are SQVTM and ANQGSEA. J was trimmed by 1 base and V by 2 bases; bases with no gene match: 4. Written as DNA, the CDR3 is TGCAGCGTTGAAAAGGGACTAGCGTTCCAAGAGACCCAGTACTTC. This codes for CSVEKGLAFQETQYF. Combining the CDR3 with reference TRBV29-1 and TRBJ2-5 gives the whole variable domain SAVISQKPSRDICQRGTSLTIQCQVDSQVTMMFWYRQQPGQSLTLIATANQGSEATYESGFVIDKFPISRPNLTFSTLTVSNMSPEDSSIYLCSVEKGLAFQETQYFGPGTRLLVL.

The chain couples TRBV10-3 to TRBJ1-6; D is unclear. The CDR3 runs to 13 residues. Germline values: CDR1 ENHRY, CDR2 SYGVKD. Trimming left V 7 bases short and J 5 bases short, with 9 bases between. In DNA, the CDR3 is TGTGCCATCAAGCGGAACAATAATTCACCCCTCCACTTT. Amino acids: CAIKRNNNSPLHF.

This chain uses TRBV5-1 with TRBJ2-5, with 13 bases that match TRBD2. Germline V gives CDR1 SGHRS, CDR2 YFSETQ. The trim removed 3 bases at V and 11 bases at J, leaving 13 bases unmatched. This CDR3 comprises 16 residues. The CDR3 region is CASSSVTSGGHDEQYF. The CDR3 DNA sequence: TGCGCCAGCAGCTCGGTGACTAGCGGGGGGCACGATGAGCAGTACTTC.

V gene TRBV5-1 combines with J gene TRBJ2-1, with D perhaps TRBD1 (6 bases). This CDR3 is 15 amino acids long. V lost 0 bases to trimming and J lost 11 bases, with 18 bases between them. In germline, CDR1 is SGHRS, CDR2 YFSETQ. The CDR3 reads CASSLESTGPPQQFF. The DNA of the CDR3 is TGCGCCAGCAGCTTGGAGTCGACAGGACCACCTCAGCAGTTCTTC. Complete variable domain (other parts from reference TRBV5-1 and TRBJ2-1): KAGVTQTPRYLIKTRGQQVTLSCSPISGHRSVSWYQQTPGQGLQFLFEYFSETQRNKGNFPGRFSGRQFSNSRSEMNVSTLELGDSALYLCASSLESTGPPQQFFGPGTRLTVL.

The chain carries TRBV6-2 or TRBV6-3 and TRBJ2-3; D remains ambiguous. Trimming took off 8 bases at V and 4 bases at J, with 19 bases between the two ends. The CDR3 is 15 amino acids. Germline CDR1 and CDR2: MNHEY and SVGEGT. The CDR3 loop is CASGYPARRADTQYF. In nucleotides, the CDR3 is TGTGCCAGCGGCTACCCGGCCCGACGAGCAGATACGCAGTATTTT.

The CDR3 loop reads CSVGPNRYGELFF. The CDR3 DNA is TGCAGCGTCGGCCCGAATAGGTACGGGGAGCTGTTTTTT. The chain uses TRBV29-1 and TRBJ2-2; D remains unclear. CDR3 length: 13 residues. Per germline, CDR1 SQVTM and CDR2 ANQGSEA. Trimming shortened V by 6 bases and J by 7 bases, and 15 bases separated the two germline ends.

The table lists this clonotype with a few counts. The chain combines TRBV29-1 with TRBJ2-7, with D tentatively TRBD2 (5 bases). The V and J ends lost 8 bases and 6 bases respectively, with 20 bases between them. The CDR3 length is 13 residues. In germline, CDR1 is SQVTM, CDR2 ANQGSEA. The CDR3 region is CSSYFRGFREQYF. CDR3 DNA: TGCAGCTCCTACTTCCGGGGATTCCGCGAGCAGTACTTC.

The rearrangement uses TRBV6-1 and TRBJ2-2; TRBD2 aligns across 7 bases. With 6 bases clipped from V and 2 bases from J, the junction kept 15 bases outside the gene matches. The CDR3 runs to 18 residues. In germline, CDR1 is MNHNS, CDR2 SASEGT. CDR3 in amino acids: CASSKAKRLADNTGELFF. The CDR3 DNA reads TGTGCCAGCAGCAAAGCAAAAAGACTAGCAGACAACACCGGGGAGCTGTTTTTT.

This sequence joins TRBV11-1 and TRBJ2-2; 7 positions match TRBD1. The CDR3 is 16 residues long. The germline V gene encodes CDR1 SGHAT and CDR2 FQDESV (reference sequence). Germline trimming cut 5 bases from V and 2 bases from J; bases unmatched to any gene: 8. CDR3 loop: CASSVRQGSNTGELFF. The CDR3 region has the DNA TGTGCCAGCAGCGTCCGACAGGGCTCAAACACCGGGGAGCTGTTTTTT.